The next 27 T cell receptor beta chains were all read from a single sample in a study of blood T cell repertoires in COVID-19. The method was immunoSEQ multiplex PCR; TCRdb's version includes in-frame clones alone and lacks a portion of them. Among 360,000 or so clones listed, 90% were seen once. The source material was peripheral blood. These receptors all come from a man aged 18 to 30 with active or convalescent COVID-19.

This rearrangement joins TRBV10-3 to TRBJ2-2; D is unresolved. Germline V gives CDR1 ENHRY, CDR2 SYGVKD. There are 15 residues in the CDR3. V shed 2 bases and J shed 4 bases, with 11 bases lying between them. In DNA, the CDR3 is TGTGCCATCAGTGAGGTCCCGAGGATCACCGGGGAGCTGTTTTTT. Its translation: CAISEVPRITGELFF.

This clone has just a few counts. J is TRBJ1-2 and V is TRBV11-1, with 7 bases lining up with TRBD1. V was pared by 2 bases and J by 8 bases, with 8 bases of the junction left unmatched. Germline CDR1 and CDR2: SGHAT and FQDESV (reference sequence). The CDR3 is 14 residues long. CDR3 in amino acids: CASSLLQTGNGYTF. The CDR3 DNA reads as TGTGCCAGCAGCTTATTACAGACAGGGAACGGCTACACCTTC.

The V and J genes are TRBV15 and TRBJ2-5; 9 bases fit TRBD2. J was trimmed by 2 bases and V by 0 bases; bases with no gene match: 4. CDR1 and CDR2 (germline): LNHNV, YYDKDF (reference sequence). CDR3 length equals 16 residues. CDR3 sequence reads: CATSRDVAGDQETQYF. In nucleotides, the CDR3 is TGTGCCACCAGCAGAGATGTAGCGGGGGATCAAGAGACCCAGTACTTC.

The chain recombines TRBV29-1 with TRBJ1-2; possible D gene TRBD1, 6 bases. The ends were cut back, 3 bases at V and 7 bases at J, with 12 bases in the middle. This CDR3 has 12 residues. CDR1 and CDR2 (germline): SQVTM, ANQGSEA. CDR3 bases: TGCAGCGTTGACCGGGGGGCGTTTGGCTACACCTTC. Translating it yields CSVDRGAFGYTF. Full variable domain (outside the CDR3, taken from reference TRBV29-1 and TRBJ1-2): SAVISQKPSRDICQRGTSLTIQCQVDSQVTMMFWYRQQPGQSLTLIATANQGSEATYESGFVIDKFPISRPNLTFSTLTVSNMSPEDSSIYLCSVDRGAFGYTFGSGTRLTVV.

CDR3 residues: CASSLYLGGSQPQHF. The CDR3 DNA reads as TGTGCCAGCAGTTTATATTTAGGGGGATCTCAGCCCCAGCATTTT. This chain connects TRBV27 to TRBJ1-5; D perhaps matches TRBD1 (6 bases). The CDR3 sequence is 15 residues long. Trimming took off 1 base at V and 6 bases at J, with 13 bases between the two ends. The germline V gene has CDR1 MNHEY and CDR2 SMNVEV (reference sequence).

J is TRBJ1-1 and V is TRBV6-5; 7 bases align to TRBD1. Germline V gene lookup returns CDR1 MNHEY and CDR2 SVGAGI. Trimming took 7 bases from V and 3 from J; bases not matched to a gene: 5. The CDR3 totals 13 residues. CDR3 bases: TGTGCCAGCACCAACAGGGGACACACTGAAGCTTTCTTT. As protein: CASTNRGHTEAFF.

The CDR3 is CASSLVQGTPYNEQFF. The DNA of the CDR3 is TGCGCCAGCAGTCTTGTACAGGGAACACCCTACAATGAGCAGTTCTTC. The chain is built from TRBV5-1 and TRBJ2-1; perhaps TRBD1 as D (6 bases). The CDR3 spans 16 residues. Germline V gives CDR1 SGHRS, CDR2 YFSETQ. V dropped 5 bases and J dropped 2 bases, with 17 bases sitting between them.

V usage is TRBV25-1 and J usage is TRBJ1-4, with D perhaps TRBD1 (5 bases). Germline values: CDR1 MGHDK, CDR2 SYGVNS. Trimming pared 6 bases from V and 6 bases from J, leaving 14 bases between. The CDR3 is 14 residues long. The CDR3 bases are TGTGCCAGCAGGGCCGGGACTCGATATGAAAAACTGTTTTTT. It encodes CASRAGTRYEKLFF. Based on the CDR3 plus reference TRBV25-1 and TRBJ1-4, the full variable domain is EADIYQTPRYLVIGTGKKITLECSQTMGHDKMYWYQQDPGMELHLIHYSYGVNSTEKGDLSSESTVSRIRTEHFPLTLESARPSHTSQYLCASRAGTRYEKLFFGSGTQLSVL.

This clone was counted only a few times. The chain uses TRBV28 and TRBJ1-4, with D possibly being TRBD1 (6 bases). The CDR3 loop spans 14 amino acids. Trimming left V 3 bases short and J 6 bases short, with 11 bases between. Germline-derived CDR1 and CDR2 are MDHEN and SYDVKM. The chain's CDR3 is CASSFSQGYEKLFF. The CDR3 DNA reads as TGTGCCAGCAGTTTTTCGCAGGGGTATGAAAAACTGTTTTTT.

The V and J genes are TRBV5-1 and TRBJ2-5; TRBD1 is a possible D gene (5 bases). The ends were cut back, 1 base at V and 0 bases at J, with 7 bases in the middle. The CDR3 loop spans 14 amino acids. Germline V gene sequence: CDR1 SGHRS, CDR2 YFSETQ. CDR3: CASSLNRYQETQYF. The CDR3 DNA reads as TGCGCCAGCAGCTTGAACAGGTACCAAGAGACCCAGTACTTC.

V and J are TRBV12-3 or TRBV12-4 and TRBJ2-7; D not certain. The CDR3 totals 12 residues. Trimming shortened V by 9 bases and J by 0 bases, and 9 bases separated the two germline ends. The CDR3 DNA sequence: TGTGCCAGTTCAGTCCGCTCCTACGAGCAGTACTTC. It yields the protein CASSVRSYEQYF.

The genes are TRBV18 and TRBJ1-1; D might be TRBD1 (5 bases). CDR1 KGHSH and CDR2 LQKENI come from the germline V gene. The CDR3 spans 14 residues. Deletions cut 2 bases from V and 1 base from J, with 8 bases between. In DNA, the CDR3 is TGTGCCAGCTCACCAACAGGATCGAACACTGAAGCTTTCTTT. Its translation is CASSPTGSNTEAFF.

This clone has a single count. The chain couples TRBV19 to TRBJ2-7, with TRBD1 identical over 7 bases. V lost 6 bases, J lost 2 bases, and 7 bases stayed unmatched. CDR1 LNHDA and CDR2 SQIVND come from the germline V gene (reference sequence). The CDR3 spans 14 residues. For the CDR3, the DNA is TGTGCCAGTAGATCCCAGACAGGGCCCTACGAGCAGTACTTC. Protein: CASRSQTGPYEQYF.

The J gene is TRBJ2-7, the V gene TRBV7-6; perhaps TRBD1 as D (6 bases). There are 15 residues in the CDR3. The germline V gene has CDR1 SGHVS and CDR2 FNYEAQ. Trimming removed 1 base from V and 5 bases from J, with 15 bases in between. For the CDR3, the DNA is TGTGCCAGCAGCTTAGGGGTAACAGGGCCCCACGAGCAGTACTTC. It encodes CASSLGVTGPHEQYF.

The V and J genes are TRBV24-1 and TRBJ1-1; 10 bases agree with TRBD1. V shed 5 bases and J 5 bases; nucleotides not matched to a gene: 1. Germline loops: CDR1 KGHDR, CDR2 SFDVKD. The CDR3 sequence is 13 residues long. The CDR3 loop reads CATSGTGGTEAFF. The CDR3 bases are TGTGCCACCAGTGGGACAGGGGGGACTGAAGCTTTCTTT.

This rearrangement joins TRBV6-1 to TRBJ2-2; TRBD1 agrees at 12 bases. The CDR3 consists of 14 residues. Per the germline V gene, CDR1 is MNHNS and CDR2 is SASEGT. Trimming cost V 6 bases and J 7 bases; bases outside gene matches: 3. The CDR3 DNA reads as TGTGCCAGCAGGGGACAGGGGGCGGTCGGGGAGCTGTTTTTT. Protein sequence: CASRGQGAVGELFF.

The gene calls are TRBV18 and TRBJ1-4; D not certain. CDR1 is KGHSH and CDR2 is LQKENI in the germline V gene. The CDR3 consists of 13 residues. V was clipped by 3 bases and J by 14 bases, with 16 bases between them. Here the CDR3 reads CASSPQDGGWLFF. The CDR3 nucleotides read TGTGCCAGCTCACCCCAGGACGGAGGTTGGCTGTTTTTT.

The CDR3 DNA is TGCGCCAGCAGCACCCCCCCGGGACCCCGGGGGAACTCCTACAATGAGCAGTTCTTC. Protein sequence: CASSTPPGPRGNSYNEQFF. This chain uses TRBV5-1 with TRBJ2-1; D perhaps matches TRBD2 (6 bases). V lost 4 bases and J 0 bases, leaving 23 bases between the germline ends. In germline, CDR1 is SGHRS, CDR2 YFSETQ. The CDR3 length is 19 residues.

The rearrangement links TRBV18 to TRBJ1-4, with 8 bases aligning to TRBD1. Germline lookup yields CDR1 KGHSH and CDR2 LQKENI. After removal of 8 bases from V and 4 bases from J, the junction contained 6 bases not matched to a gene. The CDR3 extends over 14 amino acids. Here the CDR3 reads CASHIGQGNEKLFF. The CDR3 nucleotides read TGTGCCAGCCACATTGGACAGGGTAATGAAAAACTGTTTTTT.

This CDR3 reads CASSYSWGVGETQYF. The CDR3, as DNA: TGTGCCAGCAGTTACTCATGGGGGGTCGGGGAGACCCAGTACTTC. The chain combines TRBV6-5 with TRBJ2-5; TRBD2 might be the D (6 bases). The CDR3 loop spans 15 amino acids. Trimming took off 0 bases at V and 5 bases at J, with 13 bases between the two ends. The V gene's germline CDR1 is MNHEY and CDR2 SVGAGI.

V gene TRBV7-9 combines with J gene TRBJ2-1; 7 bases map to TRBD1. The V gene end was trimmed by 4 bases and the J gene end by 4 bases; junction bases not matched to a gene: 7. This CDR3 spans 15 amino acids. Looked up from germline, CDR1 is SEHNR and CDR2 is FQNEAQ (reference sequence). This chain's CDR3 is CASSSGGLGYNEQFF. Written as DNA, the CDR3 is TGTGCCAGCAGCTCAGGGGGTTTAGGGTACAATGAGCAGTTCTTC.

The chain joins TRBV7-8 to TRBJ2-7; D is possibly TRBD2 (7 bases). The CDR3 runs 15 residues. V lost 5 bases to trimming and J lost 0 bases, with 14 bases between them. Per germline, CDR1 SGHVS and CDR2 FQNEAQ. CDR3: CASSGGAVHSYEQYF. The DNA of the CDR3 is TGTGCCAGCAGCGGGGGGGCAGTTCACTCCTACGAGCAGTACTTC.

The V and J genes are TRBV28 and TRBJ2-7, with TRBD2 matching 10 bases. With 8 bases clipped from V and 2 bases from J, the junction kept 3 bases outside the gene matches. The germline gives CDR1 MDHEN, CDR2 SYDVKM. The CDR3 spans 13 residues. For the CDR3, the DNA is TGTGCCAGCCTAGCGGGGGAAACCTACGAGCAGTACTTC. Translated: CASLAGETYEQYF.

Notes on this clone: In the same sample, other DNA sequences code for this CDR3. This chain links TRBV9 with TRBJ1-4; TRBD1 is a possible D gene (5 bases). This CDR3 is 12 amino acids long. Germline V gene lookup returns CDR1 SGDLS and CDR2 YYNGEE. The V end lost 3 bases, the J end lost 5 bases, and 5 bases lay between the germline ends. DNA for the CDR3: TGTGCCAGCAGCGAGGGGAATGAAAAACTGTTTTTT. As protein: CASSEGNEKLFF.

This chain connects TRBV27 to TRBJ2-1; TRBD2 aligns across 10 bases. The germline gives CDR1 MNHEY, CDR2 SMNVEV (reference sequence). This CDR3 has 18 residues. Unmatched junction bases numbered 13, after V lost 3 bases and J lost 5 bases. The CDR3 nucleotides are TGTGCCAGCAGTTTCCAAGGTAGCGGGAGGAAGGGACACAATGAGCAGTTCTTC. Translation: CASSFQGSGRKGHNEQFF.

This clone has a single count. The chain has TRBV19 and TRBJ1-2; D perhaps matches TRBD1 (6 bases). The germline V gene encodes CDR1 LNHDA and CDR2 SQIVND (reference sequence). The CDR3 has 15 residues. With 4 bases removed from V and 4 bases from J, the gap between germline ends came to 16 bases. The DNA for the CDR3 is TGTGCCAGTAGTAAAGGGGGTACCTCTGCCTATGGCTACACCTTC. It encodes CASSKGGTSAYGYTF.

V gene TRBV3-1 (or the pseudogene TRBV3-2) combines with J gene TRBJ2-3; 10 bases fit TRBD2. This CDR3 has 15 residues. CDR1 and CDR2 (germline): LGHDT, YNNKEL (reference sequence). V was pared by 5 bases and J by 2 bases, with 4 bases of the junction left unmatched. CDR3 sequence reads: CASSSGLAVTDTQYF. For the CDR3, the DNA is TGTGCCAGCAGCTCAGGACTAGCGGTCACAGATACGCAGTATTTT.